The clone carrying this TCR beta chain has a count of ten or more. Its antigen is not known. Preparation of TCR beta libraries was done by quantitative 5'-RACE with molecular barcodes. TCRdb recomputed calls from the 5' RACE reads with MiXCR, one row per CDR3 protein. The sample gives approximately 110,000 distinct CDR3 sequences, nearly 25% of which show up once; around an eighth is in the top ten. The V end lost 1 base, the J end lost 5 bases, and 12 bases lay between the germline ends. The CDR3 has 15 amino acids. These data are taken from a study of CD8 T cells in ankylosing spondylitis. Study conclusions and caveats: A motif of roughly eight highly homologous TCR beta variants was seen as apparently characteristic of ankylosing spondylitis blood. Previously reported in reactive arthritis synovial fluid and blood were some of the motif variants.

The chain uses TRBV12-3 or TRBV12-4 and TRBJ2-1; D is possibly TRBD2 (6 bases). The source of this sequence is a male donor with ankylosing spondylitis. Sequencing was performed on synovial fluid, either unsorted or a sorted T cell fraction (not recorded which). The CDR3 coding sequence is TGTGCCAGCAGTTTAGGTACTGCGGGGAACAATGAGCAGTTCTTC. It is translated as CASSLGTAGNNEQFF.